In this sample, the clone carrying this T cell receptor beta chain turned up a few times. Assay used: immunoSEQ multiplex PCR; TCRdb lists only in-frame clones, some missing. The sample lists roughly 5,000 clones; roughly 76% were seen once. Surgery without prior neoadjuvant therapy was the treatment of the selected pancreatic ductal adenocarcinoma patients. The source of the sample is a study of T cells in pancreatic ductal adenocarcinoma. Material: pancreatic tumor tissue. The TCR was taken from a human donor with pancreatic ductal adenocarcinoma.

The CDR3 loop reads CASSITEGEAFF. The CDR3 DNA reads as TGTGCCAGTAGTATAACCGAGGGCGAAGCTTTCTTT. The chain recombines TRBV19 with TRBJ1-1, with unresolved D. V lost 2 bases and J 8 bases, leaving 9 bases between the germline ends. Looked up from germline, CDR1 is LNHDA and CDR2 is SQIVND (reference sequence). The CDR3 contains 12 residues.